This TCR beta chain stems from a study of cytomegalovirus exposure and HLA in healthy donors. Study summary: Of the donors genotyped, several hundred in all, 80% to 85% fell in the Caucasian-associated ancestry cluster. Study conclusions and caveats: Likely technical artifact: a cluster of highly shared sequence variants. TCR beta chain V- and J-gene trimming was linked, in a later analysis, to a missense variant in DCLRE1C.

V was pared by 6 bases and J by 3 bases, with 11 bases between. From germline, CDR1 is MNHEY and CDR2 SMNVEV (reference sequence). The length of the CDR3 is 14 residues. A remark on this clone: Its antigen is not identified.

Unrecorded immune exposure was likely among donors, who were nominally healthy when sampled. Vbeta (60) and Jbeta (13) primers were used in the PCR. Profiled with immunoSEQ multiplex PCR; TCRdb holds only in-frame clones, not every one. The data hold about 160,000 clones, with less than 90% observed a single time. The sequence derives from a man younger than 30 in good health and CMV-seronegative. The V gene is TRBV27, the J gene TRBJ1-4, with D possibly TRBD1 on 6 matching bases. Sequencing was performed on PBMCs. CDR3 loop: CASSAAGANEKLFF. The CDR3 nucleotides are TGTGCCAGCAGCGCGGCAGGGGCTAATGAAAAACTGTTTTTT.